The 7 T cell receptor beta chains below come from one sample, sequenced in a study of T cells in tuberculosis. The table came from immunoSEQ multiplex PCR; TCRdb's copy has only in-frame clones and leaves some out. The repertoire has 20,000 to 25,000 clones, around 97% of them found once; the top ten carry more than 5%. Sequenced input: PBMCs. The origin of the receptors is a donor between 10 and 35 years old with latent tuberculosis or without tuberculosis infection.

This rearrangement joins TRBV19 to TRBJ2-3; maybe TRBD2 (5 bases). Germline V gene data show CDR1 as LNHDA and CDR2 as SQIVND (reference sequence). CDR3 length: 14 residues. The V end was cut by 5 bases, the J end by 3 bases, with 12 bases between. The chain's CDR3 is CASSGGVATDTQYF. The CDR3 coding sequence is TGTGCCAGTAGTGGAGGAGTGGCGACAGATACGCAGTATTTT. Supplemented by reference TRBV19 and TRBJ2-3, the full variable domain reads DGGITQSPKYLFRKEGQNVTLSCEQNLNHDAMYWYRQDPGQGLRLIYYSQIVNDFQKGDIAEGYSVSREKKESFPLTVTSAQKNPTAFYLCASSGGVATDTQYFGPGTRLTVL.

The J gene is TRBJ2-3, the V gene TRBV6-4; 8 nucleotides agree with TRBD2. Germline V gene lookup returns CDR1 MRHNA and CDR2 SNTAGT. The CDR3 is 15 residues long. The trim removed 0 bases at V and 2 bases at J, leaving 1 base unmatched. The CDR3 DNA sequence: TGTGCCAGCAGTGACTCGCGGGGGGCCACAGATACGCAGTATTTT. Residues: CASSDSRGATDTQYF.

The V call is TRBV6-5, the J call TRBJ1-2; 9 nucleotides line up with TRBD1. The length of the CDR3 is 14 residues. With V trimmed by 0 bases and J by 5 bases, 1 base remained unmatched. From germline, CDR1 is MNHEY and CDR2 SVGAGI. CDR3 in DNA: TGTGCCAGCAGTTACTCGACAGGGGGGTATGGCTACACCTTC. Amino acids: CASSYSTGGYGYTF.

The V and J genes are TRBV7-2 and TRBJ2-7; D gene unclear. This CDR3 region has 13 residues. Trimming pared 3 bases from V and 0 bases from J, leaving 6 bases between. Germline assignment: CDR1 SGHTA and CDR2 FQGNSA. The CDR3 DNA sequence: TGTGCCAGCAGCTTCCACGGCTCCTACGAGCAGTACTTC. As protein: CASSFHGSYEQYF.

This chain joins TRBV5-4 and TRBJ1-2; 9 positions match TRBD1. CDR3 length: 13 amino acids. J lost 7 bases, V lost 2 bases, and 3 bases had no gene match. Germline assignment: CDR1 SGHNT and CDR2 YYREEE (reference sequence). The chain's CDR3 is CASSLQGASGYTF. The CDR3 region has the DNA TGTGCCAGCAGCTTACAGGGGGCCTCTGGCTACACCTTC. The entire variable domain, with the rest obtained from reference TRBV5-4 and TRBJ1-2, is as follows: ETGVTQSPTHLIKTRGQQVTLRCSSQSGHNTVSWYQQALGQGPQFIFQYYREEENGRGNFPPRFSGLQFPNYSSELNVNALELDDSALYLCASSLQGASGYTFGSGTRLTVV.

The chain employs TRBV4-1 and TRBJ2-6, with a weak D call TRBD1 (7 bases). The germline V gene encodes CDR1 MGHRA and CDR2 YSYEKL. Trimming shortened V by 1 base and J by 0 bases, and 13 bases separated the two germline ends. The CDR3 has 18 amino acids. The chain's CDR3 is CASSQAPGGNSGANVLTF. DNA of the CDR3: TGCGCCAGCAGCCAAGCCCCAGGGGGGAACTCTGGGGCCAACGTCCTGACTTTC.

The chain has TRBV19 and TRBJ1-1; D is possibly TRBD1 (5 bases). The germline gives CDR1 LNHDA, CDR2 SQIVND (reference sequence). The CDR3 extends over 15 amino acids. Trimming took 6 bases from V and 0 from J, leaving 14 bases between them. Here the CDR3 DNA reads TGTGCCAGTAGCAATTCCGGGGGAGTGAACACTGAAGCTTTCTTT. It translates to CASSNSGGVNTEAFF.